The 11 T cell receptor beta chains reported below all come from one sample, sequenced in a study of Ad26.COV2.S vaccination and SARS-CoV-2 variants. Sequenced by immunoSEQ multiplex PCR; TCRdb stores in-frame clones only, minus some. The table includes 350,000 to 400,000 clones, approximately 90% detected once. Treatment specified: over 15 received Ad26.COV2.S at low or high dose, single or two shots; about five received placebo; per-sample allocation not given. All samples were drawn on day 63, counting from the first vaccine or placebo injection. The sequenced sample was peripheral blood, obtained in a trial of Ad26.COV2.S vaccine versus placebo. The receptors stem from a person aged 18 to 59 who received the Ad26.COV2.S COVID-19 vaccine or a placebo.

This chain connects TRBV27 to TRBJ2-7; 7 bases fit TRBD1. Per the germline V gene, CDR1 is MNHEY and CDR2 is SMNVEV (reference sequence). After removal of 6 bases from V and 3 bases from J, the junction contained 8 bases not matched to a gene. The CDR3 spans 14 residues. The CDR3 reads CASRAGTAIYEQYF. The CDR3 DNA reads as TGTGCCAGCAGGGCCGGGACAGCCATCTACGAGCAGTACTTC.

V is TRBV27 and J is TRBJ2-5, with 8 nucleotides matching TRBD2. The CDR3 sequence is 14 residues long. The trim removed 3 bases at V and 3 bases at J, leaving 3 bases unmatched. Germline CDR1 is MNHEY and CDR2 is SMNVEV (reference sequence). The CDR3 sequence: CASSFRGGKETQYF. For the CDR3, the DNA is TGTGCCAGCAGTTTTCGGGGGGGAAAAGAGACCCAGTACTTC.

The chain carries TRBV2 and TRBJ1-1; no reliable D call. V was trimmed by 3 bases and J by 7 bases, leaving 12 bases between them. CDR1 and CDR2 from the germline V gene are SNHLY and FYNNEI. This CDR3 spans 13 amino acids. In nucleotides, the CDR3 is TGTGCCAGCAGTGACCCCCGCGGGAGTGAAGCTTTCTTT. Translation: CASSDPRGSEAFF.

This CDR3 reads CASSLDFSVRFF. DNA of the CDR3: TGTGCCAGCAGCTTAGATTTCAGCGTGCGCTTCTTC. The chain couples TRBV11-2 to TRBJ2-1, with D hard to call. With 0 bases removed from V and 16 bases from J, the gap between germline ends came to 13 bases. Looked up from germline, CDR1 is SGHAT and CDR2 is FQNNGV. CDR3 length: 12 amino acids.

The chain couples TRBV19 to TRBJ1-1; possibly TRBD1 for D (6 bases). CDR3 length: 15 amino acids. The germline V gene has CDR1 LNHDA and CDR2 SQIVND (reference sequence). With 10 bases removed from V and 5 bases from J, the gap between germline ends came to 23 bases. CDR3 region: CATSAGAGGRTEAFF. The CDR3 bases are TGTGCCACCTCGGCGGGGGCCGGGGGGCGAACTGAAGCTTTCTTT.

V is TRBV19 and J is TRBJ1-1, with 10 bases that match TRBD1. V trimming: 8 bases; J trimming: 4 bases; junction bases outside the gene matches: 10. This CDR3 has 15 amino acids. Germline-derived CDR1 and CDR2 are LNHDA and SQIVND (reference sequence). The CDR3 nucleotides read TGTGCCAGTCGGGACAGGGGCAGGTATTCCACTGAAGCTTTCTTT. The encoded protein is CASRDRGRYSTEAFF.

The chain has TRBV21-1 and TRBJ2-1; the D call TRBD2 from the table was never checked on the DNA. TRBV21-1 is shown as a pseudogene. The CDR3 spans 16 residues. In DNA, the CDR3 is TGTGCCAGCAGCAAATTCGTGCGGGAGGCGTACAATGAGCAGTTCTTC. It translates to CASSKFVREAYNEQFF.

The V gene is TRBV7-9, the J gene TRBJ1-2; 7 bases map to TRBD1. V lost 7 bases, J lost 8 bases, and 7 bases stayed unmatched. The CDR3 has 12 residues. Germline V gives CDR1 SEHNR, CDR2 FQNEAQ (reference sequence). CDR3 nucleotide sequence: TGTGCCAGCACCACGACAGGGTTGGGCTACACCTTC. Amino acid sequence: CASTTTGLGYTF.

The CDR3 sequence: CASSKPTKNTEAFF. CDR3 in DNA: TGTGCCAGTAGTAAACCAACGAAGAACACTGAAGCTTTCTTT. The chain carries TRBV19 and TRBJ1-1; D call uncertain. From germline, CDR1 is LNHDA and CDR2 SQIVND (reference sequence). The CDR3 is made up of 14 amino acids. V gave up 4 bases and J gave up 1 base, with 10 bases separating them. The variable domain in full, with the rest retrieved from reference TRBV19 and TRBJ1-1, is DGGITQSPKYLFRKEGQNVTLSCEQNLNHDAMYWYRQDPGQGLRLIYYSQIVNDFQKGDIAEGYSVSREKKESFPLTVTSAQKNPTAFYLCASSKPTKNTEAFFGQGTRLTVV.

This clone has a single count. The chain has TRBV6-2 or TRBV6-3 and TRBJ1-4; no definite D call. Looked up from germline, CDR1 is MNHEY and CDR2 is SVGEGT. V gave up 4 bases and J gave up 0 bases, with 6 bases separating them. The CDR3 loop spans 14 amino acids. The CDR3 DNA reads as TGTGCCAGCAGTTTACGGTCAACTAATGAAAAACTGTTTTTT. This translates into CASSLRSTNEKLFF.

V is TRBV15 and J is TRBJ2-3; 7 bases map to TRBD2. From germline, CDR1 is LNHNV and CDR2 YYDKDF (reference sequence). Losses at the gene ends were 10 bases for V and 7 bases for J; bases not matched to a gene: 14. CDR3 length: 14 residues. This CDR3 reads CAIAIRDYPNTQYF. In DNA form, the CDR3 reads TGTGCCATTGCCATCCGGGACTACCCTAATACGCAGTATTTT.